This T cell receptor beta chain was recorded in a study of blood T cell repertoires in COVID-19. For the study at large: Spain, Italy and the United States supplied samples that represented acute and convalescent COVID-19. The cDNA or gDNA used as material had been derived from T cells, B-cell-depleted T cells, or PBMCs.

Methods used by the authors: Estimated nucleated cell counts came from reference gene primer amplification. The method was immunoSEQ multiplex PCR; TCRdb's version includes in-frame clones alone and lacks a portion of them. The DNA was the basis for D and trimming; V, J and clone size are from that table. Of 200,000 to 250,000 clones in the sample, 70% to 90% were seen once. The V and J ends lost 1 base and 9 bases respectively, with 10 bases between them. CDR1 is LNHNV, CDR2 YYDKDF, per germline (reference sequence). The CDR3 is made up of 13 amino acids. This chain joins TRBV15 and TRBJ2-1; unclear D gene. This clonotype was obtained from a man between 25 and 39 years old who had recovered from COVID-19. Sequencing was carried out using peripheral blood. The chain's CDR3 is CATSRGASLEQFF. The CDR3 DNA follows: TGTGCCACCAGCAGAGGCGCGTCCCTTGAGCAGTTCTTC.